The 21 T cell receptor beta chains listed next were all sequenced from one sample in a study of blood T cell repertoires in COVID-19. Assay used: immunoSEQ multiplex PCR; TCRdb lists only in-frame clones, some missing. The table has a few hundred thousand clones, around 87% seen once. The sample was peripheral blood. The receptor set was obtained from a woman in her 70s with active or convalescent COVID-19.

The chain joins TRBV4-1 to TRBJ1-5; maybe TRBD1 (6 bases). Germline lookup yields CDR1 MGHRA and CDR2 YSYEKL. V dropped 4 bases and J dropped 4 bases, with 14 bases sitting between them. This CDR3 comprises 15 residues. The CDR3 sequence: CASSPRQVPNQPQHF. DNA for the CDR3: TGCGCCAGCAGCCCCCGACAGGTACCTAATCAGCCCCAGCATTTT.

V is TRBV19 and J is TRBJ1-4; no definite D call. Trimming shortened V by 3 bases and J by 6 bases, and 8 bases separated the two germline ends. The CDR3 spans 13 residues. Germline values: CDR1 LNHDA, CDR2 SQIVND (reference sequence). This chain's CDR3 is CASSIGSYEKLFF. The CDR3 nucleotides read TGTGCCAGTAGTATTGGCTCGTATGAAAAACTGTTTTTT.

Only one count was recorded for this clone. The V gene is TRBV7-2, the J gene TRBJ2-2; unclear D gene. Germline V CDR1 and CDR2: SGHTA, FQGNSA. V gave up 5 bases and J gave up 3 bases, with 13 bases separating them. This CDR3 is built from 15 residues. CDR3: CASSPRSADTGELFF. The DNA for the CDR3 is TGTGCCAGCAGCCCTAGATCGGCCGACACCGGGGAGCTGTTTTTT. Full variable domain (outside the CDR3, taken from reference TRBV7-2 and TRBJ2-2): GAGVSQSPSNKVTEKGKDVELRCDPISGHTALYWYRQSLGQGLEFLIYFQGNSAPDKSGLPSDRFSAERTGGSVSTLTIQRTQQEDSAVYLCASSPRSADTGELFFGEGSRLTVL.

The rearrangement links TRBV6-5 to TRBJ2-2; 8 bases are shared with TRBD1. CDR3 size: 15 residues. V trimming: 4 bases; J trimming: 7 bases; junction bases outside the gene matches: 8. From germline, CDR1 is MNHEY and CDR2 SVGAGI. The DNA for the CDR3 is TGTGCCAGCAGTTGGGGCGGACAGGGACTCGGGGAGCTGTTTTTT. Translated, it gives CASSWGGQGLGELFF.

CDR3 amino acids: CASTSRNYGYTF. The CDR3 DNA follows: TGTGCCAGTACAAGCCGTAACTATGGCTACACCTTC. This chain joins TRBV19 and TRBJ1-2; D remains unclear. The germline V gene has CDR1 LNHDA and CDR2 SQIVND (reference sequence). V was trimmed by 7 bases and J by 1 base, leaving 7 bases between them. The CDR3 runs 12 residues.

This clone occurred a few times. Here the CDR3 reads CASSLARLAGGRRNEQFF. CDR3 nucleotides: TGTGCCAGCAGCTTAGCGAGACTAGCGGGGGGGCGGAGGAATGAGCAGTTCTTC. The chain uses TRBV7-2 and TRBJ2-1; 14 bases agree with TRBD2. CDR1 is SGHTA and CDR2 is FQGNSA in the germline V gene. This CDR3 has 18 amino acids. Trimming cost V 0 bases and J 7 bases; bases outside gene matches: 8.

The chain combines TRBV20-1 with TRBJ1-2; 7 bases map to TRBD1. Per the germline V gene, CDR1 is DFQATT and CDR2 is SNEGSKA (reference sequence). There are 11 residues in the CDR3. V dropped 5 bases and J dropped 8; count of bases not matched to a gene: 5. CDR3 coding DNA: TGCAGTGCTCGGAAACAGGGGGGCTACACCTTC. Amino acid sequence: CSARKQGGYTF.

CDR3 bases: TGCGCCAGCAGTGAATCGCAGGGGTACGAAAAACTGTTTTTT. Its protein is CASSESQGYEKLFF. The chain combines TRBV10-2 with TRBJ1-4; TRBD1 might be the D (6 bases). Trimming removed 3 bases at V and 8 bases at J, with 13 bases between. Germline values: CDR1 WSHSY, CDR2 SAAADI. The CDR3 loop spans 14 amino acids.

The rearrangement uses TRBV5-1 and TRBJ1-4; no clear D. The ends were cut back, 4 bases at V and 3 bases at J, with 13 bases in the middle. From germline, CDR1 is SGHRS and CDR2 YFSETQ. This CDR3 is 15 amino acids long. The DNA of the CDR3 is TGCGCCAGCAGCAACTTAGCCGGATCTAATGAAAAACTGTTTTTT. As protein: CASSNLAGSNEKLFF.

The chain couples TRBV6-1 to TRBJ1-4, with 8 positions matching TRBD1. The CDR3 sequence is 16 residues long. The J segment lost 8 bases and the V segment lost 3 bases, leaving 11 bases of the junction unmatched. CDR1 and CDR2 from the germline V gene are MNHNS and SASEGT. The CDR3 sequence is CASSEIMSGTGEKLFF. The CDR3 nucleotides read TGTGCCAGCAGTGAGATAATGTCCGGGACAGGAGAAAAACTGTTTTTT.

Written as DNA, the CDR3 is TGTGCCAGTAGTAAGTCGCGAGCGGCAGTGAACACTGAAGCTTTCTTT. It translates to CASSKSRAAVNTEAFF. This chain uses TRBV19 with TRBJ1-1; no firm D call. V was pared by 4 bases and J by 0 bases, with 15 bases between. Germline values: CDR1 LNHDA, CDR2 SQIVND (reference sequence). This CDR3 contains 16 residues.

DNA of the CDR3: TGTGCCAGCAGCTTCGTGGGACAGCCATGGGGAGCTTTCTTT. As protein: CASSFVGQPWGAFF. The rearrangement links TRBV5-6 to TRBJ1-1, with 7 nucleotides matching TRBD1. Per germline, CDR1 SGHDT and CDR2 YYEEEE. CDR3 length equals 14 residues. Germline trimming cut 2 bases from V and 10 bases from J; bases unmatched to any gene: 11.

The chain carries TRBV10-3 and TRBJ1-2; possible D gene TRBD1, 6 bases. The germline V gene has CDR1 ENHRY and CDR2 SYGVKD. The V and J ends lost 8 bases and 0 bases respectively, with 22 bases between them. This CDR3 has 17 amino acids. CDR3 loop: CAIDRGVRGEANYGYTF. CDR3 nucleotides: TGTGCCATCGATAGGGGTGTCAGGGGTGAGGCTAACTATGGCTACACCTTC.

On this clone: The identical CDR3 is also encoded by other nucleotide sequences in the sample. CDR3 region: CASSLQGVGTEAFF. The CDR3 nucleotides read TGTGCCAGCAGCCTACAGGGGGTCGGTACTGAAGCTTTCTTT. The chain joins TRBV7-9 to TRBJ1-1; 8 bases map to TRBD1. V lost 5 bases to trimming and J lost 5 bases; unmatched junction nucleotides: 7. CDR3 size: 14 residues. Per the germline V gene, CDR1 is SEHNR and CDR2 is FQNEAQ (reference sequence).

The CDR3 protein is CASSQVRGSGYTF. Written as DNA, the CDR3 is TGTGCCAGCAGCCAAGTACGAGGTAGCGGCTACACCTTC. J is TRBJ1-2 and V is TRBV6-5, with D hard to call. V lost 6 bases, J lost 8 bases, and 16 bases lay in between. The CDR3 loop spans 13 amino acids. CDR1 is MNHEY, CDR2 SVGAGI, per germline.

J is TRBJ1-3 and V is TRBV7-8, with D tentatively TRBD1 (5 bases). Germline assignment: CDR1 SGHVS and CDR2 FQNEAQ. V was clipped by 0 bases and J by 2 bases, with 11 bases between them. The CDR3 is made up of 16 amino acids. The CDR3 region is CASSLAGGLAGNTIYF. The CDR3 DNA follows: TGTGCCAGCAGCTTAGCCGGGGGTTTAGCTGGAAACACCATATATTTT.

The chain joins TRBV12-5 to TRBJ1-4, with D perhaps matching TRBD1 (5 bases). This CDR3 contains 17 residues. The V end was cut by 0 bases, the J end by 7 bases, with 18 bases between. Germline lookup yields CDR1 LGHNT and CDR2 FRNRAP. This chain's CDR3 is CASGLVEFLGGVEKLFF. CDR3 DNA sequence: TGTGCTAGTGGTTTGGTTGAGTTTCTCGGGGGGGTTGAAAAACTGTTTTTT. Complete variable domain (other parts from reference TRBV12-5 and TRBJ1-4): DARVTQTPRHKVTEMGQEVTMRCQPILGHNTVFWYRQTMMQGLELLAYFRNRAPLDDSGMPKDRFSAEMPDATLATLKIQPSEPRDSAVYFCASGLVEFLGGVEKLFFGSGTQLSVL.

This clone came up a few times. The chain couples TRBV6-5 to TRBJ1-6; 7 positions agree with TRBD1. The J segment lost 9 bases and the V segment lost 6 bases, leaving 8 bases of the junction unmatched. The CDR3 has 14 amino acids. Germline V gives CDR1 MNHEY, CDR2 SVGAGI. For the CDR3, the DNA is TGTGCCAGCAGCCGACAGGGAATGACTTCACCCCTCCACTTT. Its translation is CASSRQGMTSPLHF.

The chain has TRBV28 and TRBJ2-5, with 8 bases lining up with TRBD1. V lost 5 bases and J lost 5; bases outside the gene matches: 7. CDR1 and CDR2 from the germline V gene are MDHEN and SYDVKM. This CDR3 is 14 amino acids long. The CDR3 DNA reads as TGTGCCAGCAGTGAAGACAGGGGAATTGAGACCCAGTACTTC. It is translated as CASSEDRGIETQYF. The whole variable domain, filled in from reference TRBV28 and TRBJ2-5, reads DVKVTQSSRYLVKRTGEKVFLECVQDMDHENMFWYRQDPGLGLRLIYFSYDVKMKEKGDIPEGYSVSREKKERFSLILESASTNQTSMYLCASSEDRGIETQYFGPGTRLLVL.

The rearrangement joins TRBV7-9 to TRBJ2-1, with D possibly TRBD1 on 5 matching bases. There are 17 residues in the CDR3. V shed 3 bases and J shed 7 bases, with 22 bases lying between them. CDR1 is SEHNR and CDR2 is FQNEAQ in the germline V gene (reference sequence). The CDR3 spells CASSFGRANLLVNEQFF. As DNA, the CDR3 is TGTGCCAGCAGCTTTGGCAGGGCCAATTTACTGGTGAATGAGCAGTTCTTC.

This chain connects TRBV5-6 to TRBJ2-5; the match to TRBD2 covers 15 bases. V lost 0 bases to trimming and J lost 6 bases; unmatched junction nucleotides: 9. The CDR3 loop spans 18 amino acids. CDR1 SGHDT and CDR2 YYEEEE come from the germline V gene. The CDR3 region has the DNA TGTGCCAGCAGCTTGGGGTGGACTAGCGGGGGGGCCTTGAAGACCCAGTACTTC. Protein product: CASSLGWTSGGALKTQYF.